The clone carrying this TCR beta chain was recorded many times. The antigen is unknown. Germline CDR1 SGDLS, CDR2 YYNGEE. The ends were cut back, 0 bases at V and 4 bases at J, with 5 bases in the middle. CDR3 length: 13 residues. The data originate from a study of spatial heterogeneity in lung cancer. MiXCR, run by TCRdb on the 5' RACE reads, gives a single entry per CDR3 protein. The table has approximately 17,000 distinct CDR3 sequences, around 6.9% seen once. Documented time point: sample taken at primary tumor resection. Donors were around 70 untreated early-stage non-small cell lung cancer patients. Study conclusions and caveats: Counts of expanded alpha and beta TCRs within tumors tracked the tumor nonsynonymous mutation count.

The chain combines TRBV9 with TRBJ2-1; D ambiguous. The receptor comes from a male donor with early-stage non-small cell lung cancer. The input for sequencing was lung tumor tissue, taken at surgery. CDR3 in DNA: TGTGCCAGCAGCGTAGGACCTTACAATGAGCAGTTCTTC. The encoded protein is CASSVGPYNEQFF.